This T cell receptor beta chain was recovered during a study of blood T cell repertoires in COVID-19. Sequenced by immunoSEQ multiplex PCR; TCRdb stores in-frame clones only, minus some. The table records about 270,000 clones, 88% of them present only once. The trim removed 6 bases at V and 11 bases at J, leaving 13 bases unmatched. This CDR3 is 14 amino acids long. In germline, CDR1 is ENHRY, CDR2 SYGVKD. The sequence was collected from a man aged 60 to 75 who had recovered from COVID-19. V and J are TRBV10-3 and TRBJ1-1; 9 bases line up with TRBD1. The material sequenced was peripheral blood. The CDR3 sequence: CAIRQPGTGTTAFF. In DNA, the CDR3 is TGTGCCATCAGACAACCCGGGACAGGGACCACGGCTTTCTTT.